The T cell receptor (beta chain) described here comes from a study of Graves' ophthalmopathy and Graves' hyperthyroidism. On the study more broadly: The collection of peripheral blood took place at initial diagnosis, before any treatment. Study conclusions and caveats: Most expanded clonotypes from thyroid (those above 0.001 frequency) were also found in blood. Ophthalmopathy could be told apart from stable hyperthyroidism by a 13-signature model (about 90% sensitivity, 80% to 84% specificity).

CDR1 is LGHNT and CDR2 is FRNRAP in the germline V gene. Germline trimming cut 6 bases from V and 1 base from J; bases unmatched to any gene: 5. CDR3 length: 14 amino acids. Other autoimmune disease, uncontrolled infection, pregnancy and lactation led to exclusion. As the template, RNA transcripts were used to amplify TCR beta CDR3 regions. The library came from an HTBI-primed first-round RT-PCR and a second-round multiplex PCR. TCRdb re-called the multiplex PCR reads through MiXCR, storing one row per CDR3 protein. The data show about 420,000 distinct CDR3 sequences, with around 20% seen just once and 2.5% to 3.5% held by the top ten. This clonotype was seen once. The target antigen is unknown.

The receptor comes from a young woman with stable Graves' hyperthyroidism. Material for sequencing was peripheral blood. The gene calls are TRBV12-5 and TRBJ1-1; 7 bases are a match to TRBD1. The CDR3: CASGPGGRNTEAFF. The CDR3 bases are TGTGCTAGTGGCCCAGGGGGTAGGAACACTGAAGCTTTCTTT.